A single T cell receptor beta chain is shown here with its context. It has no known antigen specificity. No base-level quality is on record; no much larger clone is a single base apart. Libraries were prepared through the immunoSEQ multiplex PCR assay. From pancreatic genomic DNA, the TCRbeta CDR3 region and adjacent sequences were amplified and sequenced. Per the source publication's procedure: Repertoire diversity was assessed as a mean normalized Shannon-Wiener index, and productive clonality and productive rearrangement counts were also measured. The nonparametric Mann-Whitney U test was used to compare repertoire metrics between the control and chronic pancreatitis groups. Shared clonotypes were defined as CDR3beta sequences with identical amino acid composition and length across subjects. TCRdb re-hosts the immuneACCESS table, in-frame sequences only. Its copies lack some clones; in the studies checked, an unresolved V gene accounts for under half of them, and the cause for the rest is not known. V, J and clone size were drawn from that table, and D and trimming were deduced from the DNA. The sample includes around 9,000 clones, with around 75% observed a single time. The ten biggest clones cover more than 13% of the sample.

This record belongs to a study of immune characteristics of hereditary and idiopathic chronic pancreatitis. Study-wide context: Local immune cells and TCRbeta repertoires in the pancreas were profiled in this study for hereditary and idiopathic chronic pancreatitis, with control organ donor pancreases used for comparison. TCRbeta sequencing covered 5 control pancreases, about seven hereditary chronic pancreatitis pancreases and roughly six idiopathic chronic pancreatitis pancreases. Minimal in vitro experimental manipulation of pancreas-infiltrating T cells was the reason the gDNA-based approach was selected. The full study reports these points: Patient tissue was available only at the time of TPIAT, so disease duration differences may have influenced immune findings. Among around 14 chronic pancreatitis patients, the number of productive TCR rearrangements showed a positive correlation with disease severity scores. Hereditary and idiopathic chronic pancreatitis differed in Vbeta-Jbeta gene family usage, including TRBV10, TRBV19, TRBV23 and TRBV5. Chronic pancreatitis caused by alcohol use was not included in the study. Compared with controls, TCRbeta repertoire diversity was significantly higher and clonality was lower in both chronic pancreatitis groups.

Chronic pancreatitis pancreas tissue came from patients undergoing total pancreatectomy with islet autotransplantation (TPIAT). The chronic pancreatitis patients who were included had no known history of diabetes. For TCRbeta sequencing, genomic DNA was extracted directly from bulk pancreas tissue without sorting T cells. Idiopathic chronic pancreatitis patients had no particular identified cause of disease. At two US centers, pancreas tissues from patients and organ donors were collected on a consecutive basis. The CDR3 covers 13 residues, taking in both the cysteine and the phenylalanine. Of the read, only the CDR3 DNA is kept; its 39 bases are in frame from base 1. Per the germline V gene, LGHNA is the CDR1 and YSLEER is the CDR2. Between the V and J ends, shortened by 0 bases and 5 bases respectively, the junction contains 7 bases.

The receptor's source is a human donor with chronic pancreatitis. The sequence is built from TRBV4-3 and TRBJ1-2; no D segment can be confidently identified. Sequences were obtained from pancreas tissue with idiopathic chronic pancreatitis. The sample's cell subset or site, from its label and the paper: chronic pancreatitis without an identified cause. CDR3 reads: CASSQDLKYGYTF. The sequenced DNA: TGCGCCAGCAGCCAAGATCTCAAGTATGGCTACACCTTC.